Here is one TCR gamma chain with its context. This clone is judged large (0.1 to 1%). Its antigen is still unknown. No base quality information exists; no much larger clone differs at one position. The sample is drawn from a study of gammadelta T cells in human blood (dated by TCRdb to 2018 to 2021). Study-level results and caveats: In the study, polyclonal expansion of innate gamma-delta T cells immediately after birth was reported to appear to be driven by microbial exposure.

Libraries were prepared through RT-PCR. This sample was sequenced with an Illumina MiSeq. TCRdb called clones anew from the public reads via CATT; matching DNA rows were later pooled. In this sample the table shows roughly 940 gamma-chain clones, 9% of which occur a single time. The ten largest clones capture around 9% of the sample. CDR1 VINAFY and CDR2 YDVSNSKD were looked up in the germline V gene. Including the terminal cysteine and phenylalanine, the CDR3 comprises 11 residues. Only the CDR3 region is kept as DNA, spanning 33 bases read in frame from base 1. Ends trimmed: V by 5 bases, J by 6 bases; bases unmatched to a gene: 4.

This sequence originates from a human donor. The sample was non-Vgamma9Vdelta2 gamma-delta T cells from infant blood. The chain uses TRGV5 and TRGJ1 or TRGJ2. The CDR3 has the sequence CATWGGYKKLF. The sequenced DNA: TGTGCCACCTGGGGGGGTTATAAGAAACTCTTT.